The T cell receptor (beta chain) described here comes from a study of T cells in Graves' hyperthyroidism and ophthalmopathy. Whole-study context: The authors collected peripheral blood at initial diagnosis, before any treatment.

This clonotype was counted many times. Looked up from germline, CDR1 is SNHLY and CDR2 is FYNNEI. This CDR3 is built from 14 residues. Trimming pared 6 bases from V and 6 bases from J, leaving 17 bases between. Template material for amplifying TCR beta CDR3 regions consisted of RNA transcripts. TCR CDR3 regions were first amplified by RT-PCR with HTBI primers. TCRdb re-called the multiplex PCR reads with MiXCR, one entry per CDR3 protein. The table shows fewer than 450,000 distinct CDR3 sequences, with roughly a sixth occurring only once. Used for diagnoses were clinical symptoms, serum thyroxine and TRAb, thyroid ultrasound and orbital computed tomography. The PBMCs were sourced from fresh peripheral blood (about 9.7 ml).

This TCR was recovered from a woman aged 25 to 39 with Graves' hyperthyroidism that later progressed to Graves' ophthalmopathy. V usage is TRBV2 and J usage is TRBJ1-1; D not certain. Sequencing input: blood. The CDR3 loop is CASRAKVSGPEAFF. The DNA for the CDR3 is TGTGCCAGCAGAGCGAAGGTGAGTGGGCCTGAAGCTTTCTTT.